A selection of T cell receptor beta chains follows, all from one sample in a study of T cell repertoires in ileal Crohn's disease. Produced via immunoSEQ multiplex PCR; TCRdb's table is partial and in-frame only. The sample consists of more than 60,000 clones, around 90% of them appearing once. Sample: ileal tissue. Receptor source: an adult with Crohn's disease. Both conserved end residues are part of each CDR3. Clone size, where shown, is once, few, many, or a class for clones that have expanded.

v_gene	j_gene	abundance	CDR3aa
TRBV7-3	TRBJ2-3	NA	CASSRRAGATGDTQYF
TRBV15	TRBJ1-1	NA	CATSRDFRGPGEAFF
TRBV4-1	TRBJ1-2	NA	CASSQDPGGGYGYTF
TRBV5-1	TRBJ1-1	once	CASSSATGGITEAFF
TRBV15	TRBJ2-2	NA	CATSETTSVFTGELFF
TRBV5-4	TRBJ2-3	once	CASSAAGDSFTDTQYF
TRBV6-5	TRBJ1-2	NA	CASSYTSDRGNYGYTF
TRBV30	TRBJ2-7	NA	CAGTDRAAEQYF
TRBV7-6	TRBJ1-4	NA	CASSQGQGAPSGEKLFF
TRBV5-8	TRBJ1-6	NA	CASSLRVFGSPLHF
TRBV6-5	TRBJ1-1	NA	CASSNMGLTNTEAFF
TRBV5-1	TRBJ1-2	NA	CASSPLTVYGYTF
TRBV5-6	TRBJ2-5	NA	CASSDRAPWETQYF
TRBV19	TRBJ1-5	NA	CASQIQGRSNQPQHF
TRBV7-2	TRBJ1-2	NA	CASSPVERYGYTF
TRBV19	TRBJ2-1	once	CASKGLAPVNDEQFF
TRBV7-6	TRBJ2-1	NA	CASSLVPSSLVGQGEQFF
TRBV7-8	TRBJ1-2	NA	CASSYQGAGGYTF
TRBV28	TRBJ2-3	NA	CASSPGQGAEDTQYF
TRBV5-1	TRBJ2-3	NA	CASSPGGPSTDTQYF
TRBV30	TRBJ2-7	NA	CAWSEGISEQYF
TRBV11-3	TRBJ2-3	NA	CASSPRQRDTDTQYF
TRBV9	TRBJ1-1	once	CASTRGRNTEAFF
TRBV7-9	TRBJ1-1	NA	CASSSITWGRENTEAFF
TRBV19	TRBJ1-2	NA	CASSTQGGWGYTF
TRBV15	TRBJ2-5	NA	CATSRGRDFQETQYF
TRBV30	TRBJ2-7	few	CAWSSDRVYEQYF
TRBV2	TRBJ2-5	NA	CASMKVGETQYF
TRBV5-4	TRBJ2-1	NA	CASRTSAPGESEQFF
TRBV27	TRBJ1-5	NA	CASSVGRVSGQPQHF
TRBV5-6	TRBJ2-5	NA	CASSSAGQKETQYF
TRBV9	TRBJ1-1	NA	CASSSTGSTEAFF
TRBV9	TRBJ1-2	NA	CASSVEVGRGRGNGYTF
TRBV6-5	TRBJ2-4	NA	CASTHLLAKNIQYF